This TCR beta chain was captured in a study of beta chain features in type 1 diabetes (dated by TCRdb to 2016 to 2018). Regarding the research as a whole: No differences in mean age, gender distribution, total cell number or subset yield were found between patients and healthy donors. A total of 90 million to 140 million sorted cells were examined across all samples, and RNA yield correlated strongly with the number of cells per subset. In the study, recently diagnosed type 1 diabetes patients and matched healthy donors were compared on the TCRB repertoires of their sorted circulating CD4+ T cell subsets. Whereas all 28 donors provided naive and central memory subsets, regulatory and stem cell-like memory subsets were isolated from just 8 patients and roughly eight healthy donors.

A single peripheral blood draw of around 0.11 L on average was collected from each donor into heparinised tubes. A BD FACSAria II was used to sort naive, central memory, regulatory and stem cell-like memory CD4+ T cells with a panel that included CD45RO, CCR7, CD25, CD127, CD95 and CD27. A purity above 95% was achieved for all sorted populations. PBMCs were isolated immediately by Lymphoprep density gradient centrifugation and stained directly without culture. So that batch effects would be minimized, each experiment stained and sorted samples in pairs, pairing one healthy donor with one patient. The entire isolated RNA was reverse transcribed using the High Capacity cDNA Reverse Transcription Kit, and thus expressed TCRB transcripts were sequenced. Deep immunoSEQ sequencing was applied to naive, central memory and regulatory T cell samples, giving an average of about 3.57 million total reads per sample. Sorted cells were lysed in RLT buffer, and RNA was extracted using DNase-treated RNeasy Micro or Mini kits according to cell number. To prevent cross-contamination, each cell subset was processed individually, whereas patient and healthy donor samples were processed jointly. The immunoSEQ multiplex PCR was used to amplify TCRB sequences from cDNA, generating 87-bp fragments that spanned the CDR3 region. Amplicons were sequenced on the Illumina HiSeq platform. The authors' pipeline ran thus. PCR bias was computationally corrected using synthetic template baselines, reads within Hamming distance 2 were collapsed, and singletons that could not be merged were discarded. Reads were aligned to IMGT to assign V, D and J genes, CDR3 length, and insertions or deletions at six rearrangement sites. Within each subset, clonotype counts were normalized to sorted cell number, and only after that were true diversity and Gini coefficients computed with the tcR R package. The overlap coefficient, calculated on TCRB nucleotide sequences, was used to quantify repertoire sharing. TCRdb re-hosts the immuneACCESS table, in-frame sequences only. Its copies lack some clones; in the studies checked, an unresolved V gene accounts for under half of them, and the cause for the rest is not known. That table is the source of V, J and clone size, and D and trimming were worked out from the DNA. Here the sample has around 250,000 clones; 25% to 35% occur a single time. Under 4.5% of the sample rests with the top ten.

From the cysteine up to the phenylalanine, the CDR3 has a length of 16 residues. CDR3 DNA is the only sequence kept; it has 48 bases, read in frame from the first base. The germline V end is reduced by 5 bases and the J end by 1 base; junction bases left unmatched: 7. Taken from the germline V gene (reference sequence), the CDR1 and CDR2 loops are LNHNV and YYDKDF. A note on this clone: There is no known antigen for this receptor. Base qualities are not recorded, but no much larger clone differs from it by a single base.

Here is what the overall study found, with its caveats: Naive, central memory and regulatory TCRB repertoires appeared to be more similar among patients than among healthy donors. Because the HLA sub-analyses included only small numbers of individuals, any influence of HLA type on TCRB rearrangement was left unresolved. PCR may preferentially amplify shorter templates, but because patient and control samples were amplified and corrected together, any resulting skew would affect both groups equally. Fewer insertions and more nucleotide deletions at VDJ recombination sites were observed in patients with type 1 diabetes, implying thymic rearrangement abnormalities. Type 1 diabetes patients showed a moderate but significant shortening of TCRB CDR3 length in all four CD4+ subsets. Because cDNA rather than genomic DNA was sequenced, highly expressing activated cells could have been over-represented, although no difference in activation and CD3 levels was found between groups.

This receptor was taken from a man aged 25 to 40 in good health. The sequence is built from TRBV15 and TRBJ2-5, with 10 bases in between that match TRBD2. The specimen was central memory CD4+ T cells from blood. The DNA sequence is given as TGTGCCACCAGCCTCTCTAGCGGGAGCCCCCAAGAGACCCAGTACTTC. Translated, this gives CATSLSSGSPQETQYF.